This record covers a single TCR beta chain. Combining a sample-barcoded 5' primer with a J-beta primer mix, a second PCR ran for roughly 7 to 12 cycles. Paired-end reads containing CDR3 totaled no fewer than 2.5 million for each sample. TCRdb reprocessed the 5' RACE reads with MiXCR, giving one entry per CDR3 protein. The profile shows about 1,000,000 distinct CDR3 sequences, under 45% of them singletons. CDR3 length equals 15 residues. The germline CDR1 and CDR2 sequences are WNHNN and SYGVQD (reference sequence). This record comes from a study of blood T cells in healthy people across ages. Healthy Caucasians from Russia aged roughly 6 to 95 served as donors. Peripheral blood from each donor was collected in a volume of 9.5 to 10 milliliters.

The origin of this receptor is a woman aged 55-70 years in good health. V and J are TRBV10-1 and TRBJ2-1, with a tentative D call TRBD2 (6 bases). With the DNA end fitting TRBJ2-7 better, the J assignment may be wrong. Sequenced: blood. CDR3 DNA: TGCGCCAGCAGACCCTTTCTGGGGGGAGTGGATGAGCAGTACTTC. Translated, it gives CASRPFLGGVDEQYF.